The 31 T cell receptor beta chains below were found in one sample sequenced in a study of shared clonotypes between healthy human individuals. Clones were sequenced by immunoSEQ multiplex PCR, and TCRdb holds only the in-frame ones, with some missing. The table records more than 850,000 clones, about four fifths of them present only once. The material sequenced was memory CD4+ T cells from PBMCs. Sample subset: CD45RA-negative fraction. Source of these receptors: a man aged 18-30 years in good health. Some clones in this sample may be carry-over from other donors' samples.

The chain employs TRBV4-1 and TRBJ1-5, with unresolved D. Deletions cut 1 base from V and 0 bases from J, with 10 bases between. Germline V gene sequence: CDR1 MGHRA, CDR2 YSYEKL. The CDR3 loop spans 16 amino acids. CDR3 sequence (DNA): TGCGCCAGCAGCCAAGGTGGAGGGTATAGCAATCAGCCCCAGCATTTT. Translated: CASSQGGGYSNQPQHF.

This clone was observed a handful of times. This chain links TRBV20-1 with TRBJ2-1; D remains ambiguous. Looked up from germline, CDR1 is DFQATT and CDR2 is SNEGSKA (reference sequence). The CDR3 runs 11 residues. V was cut by 8 bases and J by 7 bases, with 12 bases left in between. This chain's CDR3 is CSSYRRNEQFF. In DNA, the CDR3 is TGCAGTTCTTACCGGCGAAATGAGCAGTTCTTC.

This rearrangement joins TRBV4-1 to TRBJ2-3; D is ambiguous. The CDR3 contains 16 residues. Germline CDR1 MGHRA, CDR2 YSYEKL. V shed 1 base and J shed 5 bases, with 16 bases lying between them. CDR3: CASSQVNLVAVDTQYF. The CDR3 DNA reads as TGCGCCAGCAGCCAAGTGAATCTAGTTGCGGTAGATACGCAGTATTTT.

The rearrangement joins TRBV5-1 to TRBJ2-7; the D call may be TRBD1 or TRBD2 (5 bases each). The CDR3 is 16 amino acids. Trimming shortened V by 3 bases and J by 5 bases, and 21 bases separated the two germline ends. CDR1 is SGHRS, CDR2 YFSETQ, per germline. As DNA, the CDR3 is TGCGCCAGCAGCTCCCGACCGGGACGCCAAGCGGACGAGCAGTACTTC. Translating it yields CASSSRPGRQADEQYF.

This chain connects TRBV15 to TRBJ2-6; D is uncertain. This CDR3 comprises 14 residues. Trimming removed 1 base at V and 7 bases at J, with 8 bases between. Germline CDR1 LNHNV, CDR2 YYDKDF (reference sequence). The CDR3 sequence: CATSRVADANVLTF. The CDR3 DNA sequence: TGTGCCACCAGCAGAGTCGCAGACGCCAACGTCCTGACTTTC. Full variable domain (missing parts from reference TRBV15 and TRBJ2-6): DAMVIQNPRYQVTQFGKPVTLSCSQTLNHNVMYWYQQKSSQAPKLLFHYYDKDFNNEADTPDNFQSRRPNTSFCFLDIRSPGLGDTAMYLCATSRVADANVLTFGAGSRLTVL.

This clone was detected many times. The chain joins TRBV28 to TRBJ1-2, with D tentatively TRBD1 (6 bases). There are 14 residues in the CDR3. V dropped 5 bases and J dropped 5 bases, with 15 bases sitting between them. Looked up from germline, CDR1 is MDHEN and CDR2 is SYDVKM. The CDR3 spells CASSEGGAGYGYTF. CDR3 bases: TGTGCCAGCAGTGAGGGGGGCGCAGGGTATGGCTACACCTTC.

Concerning this clone itself: Other DNA sequences of this sample code for an identical CDR3. This chain joins TRBV20-1 and TRBJ2-5, with no clear D. CDR3 size: 10 residues. From germline, CDR1 is DFQATT and CDR2 SNEGSKA (reference sequence). V was pared by 3 bases and J by 4 bases, with 3 bases between. As DNA, the CDR3 is TGCAGTGCTAGGGGAGAGACCCAGTACTTC. Its translation: CSARGETQYF.

The chain combines TRBV27 with TRBJ2-1; TRBD2 agrees at 15 bases. The CDR3 spans 16 residues. Germline-derived CDR1 and CDR2 are MNHEY and SMNVEV (reference sequence). J gave up 7 bases and V 1 base, and 2 bases lay outside the gene matches. Written as DNA, the CDR3 is TGTGCCAGCAGTTTATGGACTAGCGGGAGGGAGAATGAGCAGTTCTTC. Encoded protein: CASSLWTSGRENEQFF.

This chain uses TRBV7-3 with TRBJ1-1, with 9 bases aligning to TRBD1. Germline values: CDR1 SGHTA, CDR2 FQGTGA. The junction had 13 bases not matched to a gene; V was cut back by 3 bases and J by 11 bases. This CDR3 has 15 amino acids. DNA of the CDR3: TGTGCCAGCAGCTTGAGCGCGGACAGGGGATTGGATGCTTTCTTT. Residues: CASSLSADRGLDAFF.

This clone was detected a few times. The genes are TRBV7-2 and TRBJ2-1; D may be TRBD1 or TRBD2 (5 bases each). This CDR3 region has 19 residues. Trimming stripped 0 bases from V and 3 bases from J, with 21 bases between. Germline CDR1 reads SGHTA; CDR2 reads FQGNSA. CDR3 DNA: TGTGCCAGCAGCTTAGCACCTACGCTTGAGGGGAAGGGCTACAATGAGCAGTTCTTC. This encodes CASSLAPTLEGKGYNEQFF.

This chain connects TRBV2 to TRBJ2-7; no reliable D call. Trimming removed 5 bases at V and 6 bases at J, with 8 bases between. The CDR3 covers 11 residues. CDR1 is SNHLY and CDR2 is FYNNEI in the germline V gene. The CDR3 sequence is CASSLVSEQYF. CDR3 coding DNA: TGTGCCAGCAGTCTTGTGAGCGAGCAGTACTTC.

The gene calls are TRBV4-1 and TRBJ1-2, with D perhaps matching TRBD1 (6 bases). There are 17 residues in the CDR3. The germline V gene encodes CDR1 MGHRA and CDR2 YSYEKL. Trimming removed 6 bases from V and 4 bases from J, with 24 bases in between. The CDR3 DNA follows: TGCGCCAGCAGGATGGATTACGGGGGGGCGAAAGGCTATGGCTACACCTTC. Translated: CASRMDYGGAKGYGYTF.

The chain uses TRBV6-5 and TRBJ1-3; D is uncertain. V gave up 8 bases and J gave up 2 bases, with 10 bases separating them. CDR1 is MNHEY and CDR2 is SVGAGI in the germline V gene. The CDR3 extends over 13 amino acids. CDR3 region: CASRRITGNTIYF. The CDR3 nucleotides read TGTGCCAGCCGTAGAATAACTGGAAACACCATATATTTT.

J is TRBJ2-3 and V is TRBV9; D might be TRBD1 (6 bases). This CDR3 spans 15 amino acids. Trimming shortened V by 4 bases and J by 0 bases, and 12 bases separated the two germline ends. Per the germline V gene, CDR1 is SGDLS and CDR2 is YYNGEE. The DNA of the CDR3 is TGTGCCAGCAGCCCTAGGACAGCTAGCACAGATACGCAGTATTTT. Translated: CASSPRTASTDTQYF.

V gene TRBV25-1 combines with J gene TRBJ2-7; 7 nucleotides agree with TRBD1. V lost 4 bases, J lost 0 bases, and 6 bases stayed unmatched. The germline CDR1 and CDR2 sequences are MGHDK and SYGVNS. CDR3 size: 15 residues. The CDR3: CASSAVAGGSYEQYF. CDR3 nucleotide sequence: TGTGCCAGCAGTGCGGTCGCAGGGGGCTCCTACGAGCAGTACTTC.

The chain is built from TRBV2 and TRBJ2-1; TRBD2 agrees at 8 bases. CDR3 length equals 13 residues. The V segment lost 2 bases and the J segment 12 bases; nucleotides outside the gene matches: 6. Germline V lookup: CDR1 SNHLY, CDR2 FYNNEI. The DNA of the CDR3 is TGTGCCAGCAGTGAAACTAGCGGAGTCGTGCAGTTCTTC. It codes for CASSETSGVVQFF.

This chain links TRBV6-5 with TRBJ1-4, with a possible D match to TRBD1 (5 bases). This CDR3 is built from 15 residues. Trimming pared 0 bases from V and 8 bases from J, leaving 13 bases between. Germline CDR1 and CDR2: MNHEY and SVGAGI. Here the CDR3 reads CASSYSAGTPEKLFF. The DNA of the CDR3 is TGTGCCAGCAGTTACTCTGCAGGGACCCCGGAAAAACTGTTTTTT.

The DNA of the CDR3 is TGTGCCACACCCGGGGAGCTGTTTTTT. Translated, it gives CATPGELFF. This rearrangement joins TRBV6-5 to TRBJ2-2; D remains unclear. Per germline, CDR1 MNHEY and CDR2 SVGAGI. The V end was cut by 10 bases, the J end by 6 bases, with 3 bases between. CDR3 length: 9 residues.

This clone was recorded a few times. This rearrangement joins TRBV5-4 to TRBJ2-5, with D possibly matching TRBD2 (6 bases). The CDR3 is 15 residues long. The germline CDR1 and CDR2 sequences are SGHNT and YYREEE (reference sequence). The V end lost 4 bases, the J end lost 1 base, and 14 bases lay between the germline ends. CDR3 residues: CASSQVADLQETQYF. The CDR3 nucleotides are TGTGCCAGCAGCCAGGTAGCGGATCTCCAAGAGACCCAGTACTTC.

The chain combines TRBV27 with TRBJ2-2, with 8 bases that match TRBD1. The junction had 1 base not matched to a gene; V was cut back by 3 bases and J by 1 base. Germline lookup yields CDR1 MNHEY and CDR2 SMNVEV (reference sequence). This CDR3 region has 15 residues. The DNA of the CDR3 is TGTGCCAGCAGTTTTGGGACAGGGAACACCGGGGAGCTGTTTTTT. Translated, it gives CASSFGTGNTGELFF.

V gene TRBV7-2 combines with J gene TRBJ1-1; 8 bases are shared with TRBD1. CDR1 and CDR2 from the germline V gene are SGHTA and FQGNSA. CDR3 length equals 13 residues. V was pared by 6 bases and J by 6 bases, with 6 bases of the junction left unmatched. CDR3 in amino acids: CASRSTGGSEAFF. In DNA, the CDR3 is TGTGCCAGCAGATCCACAGGGGGGTCTGAAGCTTTCTTT.

The genes are TRBV6-5 and TRBJ2-7, with D possibly called TRBD1 or TRBD2 (5 bases each). The V and J ends lost 2 bases and 0 bases respectively, with 8 bases between them. Germline V gene lookup returns CDR1 MNHEY and CDR2 SVGAGI. The CDR3 contains 14 residues. DNA for the CDR3: TGTGCCAGCAGTTACGACGGGACCTCCTACGAGCAGTACTTC. Translation gives CASSYDGTSYEQYF.

V is TRBV27 and J is TRBJ2-7; perhaps D is TRBD1 or TRBD2 (7 bases each). CDR1 is MNHEY, CDR2 SMNVEV, per germline (reference sequence). Trimming removed 7 bases from V and 2 bases from J, with 18 bases in between. The CDR3 consists of 15 residues. The CDR3 DNA reads as TGTGCCAGCAAGAGGGGGCGGGGGTTGCCCTACGAGCAGTACTTC. Translating gives CASKRGRGLPYEQYF.

This rearrangement joins TRBV14 to TRBJ1-4; D might be TRBD1 (5 bases). The CDR3 has 16 residues. Germline V gene data show CDR1 as SGHDN and CDR2 as FVKESK. V lost 1 base and J lost 7, with 16 bases in between. CDR3: CASSQVRGAVIEKLFF. In DNA form, the CDR3 reads TGTGCCAGCAGCCAAGTGCGAGGGGCGGTGATTGAAAAACTGTTTTTT.

The rearrangement links TRBV2 to TRBJ1-5, with 7 bases identical to TRBD1. J was trimmed by 5 bases and V by 4 bases; bases with no gene match: 5. Per germline, CDR1 SNHLY and CDR2 FYNNEI. The CDR3 totals 14 residues. The chain's CDR3 is CASSGVGQYQPQHF. The DNA for the CDR3 is TGTGCCAGCAGTGGGGTGGGACAGTATCAGCCCCAGCATTTT.

This clone was recorded only once. J is TRBJ2-4 and V is TRBV19, with D unclear. The CDR3 covers 14 residues. Germline CDR1 LNHDA, CDR2 SQIVND (reference sequence). V was pared by 5 bases and J by 1 base, with 9 bases between. The CDR3 is CASSPRLAKNIQYF. The CDR3 coding sequence is TGTGCCAGTAGTCCGCGATTGGCCAAAAACATTCAGTACTTC.

This clone has ten or more counts. CDR3 coding DNA: TGCGCCAGCAGCCCGCCAGCACAGGGTATTGAGCTGGCTTTCTTT. Protein product: CASSPPAQGIELAFF. The genes are TRBV4-1 and TRBJ1-1, with D perhaps TRBD1 (6 bases). The CDR3 length is 15 residues. Per the germline V gene, CDR1 is MGHRA and CDR2 is YSYEKL. V was shortened by 4 bases and J by 11 bases, with 23 bases between the two germline ends.

In DNA, the CDR3 is TGTGCTAGTGGTTTGCAGTTGACGAGACTAGCGGGAGGGCCGAGCTCCTACAATGAGCAGTTCTTC. As protein: CASGLQLTRLAGGPSSYNEQFF. The chain carries TRBV12-5 and TRBJ2-1, with 14 bases fitting TRBD2. CDR1 is LGHNT, CDR2 FRNRAP, per germline. CDR3 length equals 22 residues. V was clipped by 2 bases and J by 0 bases; unmatched bases: 15.

The J gene is TRBJ1-5, the V gene TRBV6-1, with 7 nucleotides matching TRBD1. The CDR3 sequence is 15 residues long. With 3 bases clipped from V and 2 bases from J, the junction kept 4 bases outside the gene matches. Germline CDR1 reads MNHNS; CDR2 reads SASEGT. The CDR3 DNA is TGTGCCAGCAGTGAGACAGGGAATGGCAATCAGCCCCAGCATTTT. This codes for CASSETGNGNQPQHF.

The J gene is TRBJ2-7, the V gene TRBV18, with 10 nucleotides matching TRBD1. V lost 3 bases and J lost 6; bases outside the gene matches: 2. The CDR3 extends over 13 amino acids. The V gene's germline CDR1 is KGHSH and CDR2 LQKENI. CDR3: CASSPRDRGEQYF. The CDR3 DNA reads as TGTGCCAGCTCACCCCGGGACAGGGGCGAGCAGTACTTC.

The chain uses TRBV20-1 and TRBJ2-7; maybe TRBD1 (6 bases). Germline V gene sequence: CDR1 DFQATT, CDR2 SNEGSKA (reference sequence). V lost 7 bases and J 9 bases, leaving 16 bases between the germline ends. CDR3 length: 11 residues. The CDR3 DNA reads as TGCAGTGAGAAGGGGGACCGCGGGCAGTACTTC. Residues: CSEKGDRGQYF.